This passage covers 10 T cell receptor beta chains from one sample sequenced in a study of blood T cell repertoires in COVID-19. Clones were read by immunoSEQ multiplex PCR, and TCRdb kept only the in-frame ones, dropping some. Among around 250,000 clones, almost 85% were seen once, and the ten largest hold 1.5% to 2%. Sequencing was done on a sample of peripheral blood. These receptor sequences come from a woman older than 75 with acute or convalescent COVID-19.

The chain uses TRBV4-3 and TRBJ1-2; the D is unclear. The CDR3 sequence is 14 residues long. CDR1 LGHNA and CDR2 YSLEER come from the germline V gene. V was trimmed by 0 bases and J by 8 bases, leaving 13 bases between them. The CDR3 DNA is TGCGCCAGCAGCCAAGATCAAGGAGAGAGGGGCTACACCTTC. The encoded protein is CASSQDQGERGYTF.

This clone showed up just a few times. A junction end diverges from the germline sequence, so it may reflect a read error. CDR3 sequence: CASSLAGPTDTQYF. The DNA of the CDR3 is TGTGCCAGCAGCCTAGCGGGGCCCACAGATACGCAGTATTTT. The chain recombines TRBV7-2 with TRBJ2-3; 9 nucleotides line up with TRBD2. The CDR3 sequence is 14 residues long. Germline values: CDR1 SGHTA, CDR2 FQGNSA. The full variable domain, completed using reference TRBV7-2 and TRBJ2-3, is GAGVSQSPSNKVTEKGKDVELRCDPISGHTALYWYRQSLGQGLEFLIYFQGNSAPDKSGLPSDRFSAERTGGSVSTLTIQRTQQEDSAVYLCASSLAGPTDTQYFGPGTRLTVL.

The gene calls are TRBV7-2 and TRBJ2-7, with 9 bases matching TRBD1. Trimming cost V 5 bases and J 3 bases; bases outside gene matches: 2. CDR1 and CDR2 (germline): SGHTA, FQGNSA. The CDR3 consists of 13 residues. The CDR3, as DNA: TGTGCCAGCAGCGTGGACAGGGGCTACGAGCAGTACTTC. This translates into CASSVDRGYEQYF.

This clone was observed a few times. This chain links TRBV2 with TRBJ2-7; unclear D gene. CDR1 and CDR2 from the germline V gene are SNHLY and FYNNEI. The length of the CDR3 is 15 residues. V was cut by 3 bases and J by 3 bases, with 15 bases left in between. For the CDR3, the DNA is TGTGCCAGCAGTGATCGGTATTCTCACCTCTACGAGCAGTACTTC. Its translation is CASSDRYSHLYEQYF.

The chain combines TRBV7-2 with TRBJ1-2; D is unresolved. Trimming pared 5 bases from V and 2 bases from J, leaving 6 bases between. Per the germline V gene, CDR1 is SGHTA and CDR2 is FQGNSA. This CDR3 is built from 12 residues. CDR3 residues: CASSGDNYGYTF. CDR3 nucleotide sequence: TGTGCCAGCAGCGGAGACAACTATGGCTACACCTTC. Full variable domain (missing parts from reference TRBV7-2 and TRBJ1-2): GAGVSQSPSNKVTEKGKDVELRCDPISGHTALYWYRQSLGQGLEFLIYFQGNSAPDKSGLPSDRFSAERTGGSVSTLTIQRTQQEDSAVYLCASSGDNYGYTFGSGTRLTVV.

This clone was picked up a small number of times. V and J are TRBV28 and TRBJ2-7; 13 positions match TRBD2. Germline V gene data show CDR1 as MDHEN and CDR2 as SYDVKM. The ends lost 3 bases at V and 5 bases at J; junction bases unmatched: 7. CDR3 size: 16 residues. The CDR3 sequence is CASSFLGLAGNNEQYF. In DNA form, the CDR3 reads TGTGCCAGCAGTTTTTTGGGACTAGCGGGAAACAACGAGCAGTACTTC.

This chain links TRBV5-4 with TRBJ2-1, with 8 bases matching TRBD2. Germline assignment: CDR1 SGHNT and CDR2 YYREEE (reference sequence). V shed 6 bases and J 5 bases; nucleotides not matched to a gene: 10. CDR3 length: 15 amino acids. This chain's CDR3 is CASTHPGGTNNEQFF. The CDR3 nucleotides read TGTGCCAGCACCCATCCGGGGGGGACGAACAATGAGCAGTTCTTC.

This sequence joins TRBV5-3 and TRBJ1-5, with TRBD1 matching 7 bases. TRBV5-3 is an open reading frame, and its role is uncertain. The CDR3 is 16 residues long. V lost 5 bases, J lost 4 bases, and 12 bases stayed unmatched. The CDR3 sequence: CARSLRTGGFNQPQHF. The CDR3 coding sequence is TGTGCCAGAAGTCTCCGGACAGGAGGTTTTAATCAGCCCCAGCATTTT.

V gene TRBV19 combines with J gene TRBJ1-6, with D uncertain. V lost 3 bases to trimming and J lost 11 bases, with 14 bases between them. The germline V gene encodes CDR1 LNHDA and CDR2 SQIVND (reference sequence). The CDR3 loop spans 14 amino acids. The chain's CDR3 is CASSMRNLNAPLHF. CDR3 DNA: TGTGCCAGTAGTATGAGAAATCTCAATGCACCCCTCCACTTT.

The genes are TRBV7-2 and TRBJ1-1; D not resolved. CDR3 length equals 13 residues. Trimming stripped 8 bases from V and 0 bases from J, with 10 bases between. Germline assignment: CDR1 SGHTA and CDR2 FQGNSA. CDR3 sequence (DNA): TGTGCCAGCGCCGGCACAGTGAACACTGAAGCTTTCTTT. Translation gives CASAGTVNTEAFF.